The following is a T cell receptor (beta chain) sequence with its context. Germline assignment: CDR1 MNHEY and CDR2 SMNVEV (reference sequence). The CDR3 totals 14 residues. V shed 5 bases and J 6 bases; nucleotides not matched to a gene: 6. Some clones are missing from TCRdb's copy, which holds only in-frame ones; the method was immunoSEQ multiplex PCR. This sample yields about 95,000 clones, of which approximately 79% are seen a single time; less than 2.5% belongs to the top ten. This entry belongs to a study of fetal regulatory T cell absence and autoimmunity. The sequencing sample was made of pancreas tissue. This rearrangement joins TRBV27 to TRBJ2-1; TRBD2 matches 8 bases. The source is a male donor with IPEX syndrome. The CDR3 region is CASSPGTRRNEQFF. The CDR3 region has the DNA TGTGCCAGCAGTCCCGGGACTAGACGCAATGAGCAGTTCTTC.